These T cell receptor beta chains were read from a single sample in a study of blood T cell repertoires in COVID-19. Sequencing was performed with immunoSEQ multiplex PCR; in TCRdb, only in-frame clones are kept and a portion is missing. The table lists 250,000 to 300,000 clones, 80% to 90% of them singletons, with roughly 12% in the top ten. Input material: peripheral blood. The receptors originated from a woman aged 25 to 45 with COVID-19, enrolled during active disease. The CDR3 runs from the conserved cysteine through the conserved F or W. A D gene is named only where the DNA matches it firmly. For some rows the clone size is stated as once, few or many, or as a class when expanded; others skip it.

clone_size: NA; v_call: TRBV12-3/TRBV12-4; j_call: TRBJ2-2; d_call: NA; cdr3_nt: TGTGCCAGCAGAGCGTACACCGGGGAGCTGTTTTTT; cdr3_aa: CASRAYTGELFF
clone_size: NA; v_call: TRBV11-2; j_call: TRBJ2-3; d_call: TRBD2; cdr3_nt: TGTGCCAGCAGCTTAGGACTAGCGGTCTTCGGAGATACGCAGTATTTT; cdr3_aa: CASSLGLAVFGDTQYF
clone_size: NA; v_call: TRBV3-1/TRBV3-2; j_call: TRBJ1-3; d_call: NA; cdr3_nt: TGTGCCAGCAGCCTACAGAACTCTGGAAACACCATATATTTT; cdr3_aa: CASSLQNSGNTIYF
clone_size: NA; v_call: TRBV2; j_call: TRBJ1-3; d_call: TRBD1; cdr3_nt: TGTGCCAGCAGGGACAGGGGGTCTGGAAACACCATATATTTT; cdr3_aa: CASRDRGSGNTIYF
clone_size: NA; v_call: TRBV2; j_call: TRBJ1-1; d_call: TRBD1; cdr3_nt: TGTGCCAGCAGGGTTGTGGACAGGGAGGCTGAAGCTTTCTTT; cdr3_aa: CASRVVDREAEAFF
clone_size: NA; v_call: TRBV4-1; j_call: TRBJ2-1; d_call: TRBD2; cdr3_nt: TGCGCCAGCAGCTTCACTAGCGGGGGAACGCTTGAGCAGTTCTTC; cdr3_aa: CASSFTSGGTLEQFF
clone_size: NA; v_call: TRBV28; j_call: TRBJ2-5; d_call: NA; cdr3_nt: TGTGCCAGCAGTTTGGTATCAGGGGGGAATGTCCCGGAGACCCAGTACTTC; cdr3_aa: CASSLVSGGNVPETQYF
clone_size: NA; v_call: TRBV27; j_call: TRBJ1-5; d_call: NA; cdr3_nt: TGTGCCAGCAGTTTTTCGGGGGAGGGGGATCAGCCCCAGCATTTT; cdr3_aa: CASSFSGEGDQPQHF
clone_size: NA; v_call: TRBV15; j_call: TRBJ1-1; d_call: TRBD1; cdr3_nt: TGTGCCACCAGCAGGAGGACAGGGTCTTTGGAGGACTGTGAAGCTTTCTTT; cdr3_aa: CATSRRTGSLEDCEAFF
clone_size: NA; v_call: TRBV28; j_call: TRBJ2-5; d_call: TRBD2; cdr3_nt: TGTGCCAGCAGTAGGATCGGGAGCGGGGGGGCCAATTTAAAGACCCAGTACTTC; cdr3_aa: CASSRIGSGGANLKTQYF
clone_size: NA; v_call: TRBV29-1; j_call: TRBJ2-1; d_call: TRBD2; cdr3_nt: TGCAGCGTTGAAAAGGCTAGCGGGGGCTGGGGGACGAATGAGCAGTTCTTC; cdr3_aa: CSVEKASGGWGTNEQFF
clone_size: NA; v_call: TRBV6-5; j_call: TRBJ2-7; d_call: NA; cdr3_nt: TGTGCCAGCAGTATAGCCGGCCACGAGCAGTACTTC; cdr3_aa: CASSIAGHEQYF
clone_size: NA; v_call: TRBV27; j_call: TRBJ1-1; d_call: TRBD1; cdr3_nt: TGTGCCAGCAGCGAGCAGGGGGTTGGTGAAGCTTTCTTT; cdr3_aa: CASSEQGVGEAFF
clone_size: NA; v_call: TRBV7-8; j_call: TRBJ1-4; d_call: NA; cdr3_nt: TGTGCCAGCAGCTTAGCACCAGGGAACAGGGATGAAAAACTGTTTTTT; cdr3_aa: CASSLAPGNRDEKLFF
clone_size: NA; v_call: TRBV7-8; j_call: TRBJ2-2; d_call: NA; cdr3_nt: TGTGCCAGCAGCCGGTATGGAGGGGTCACCGGGGAGCTGTTTTTT; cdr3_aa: CASSRYGGVTGELFF
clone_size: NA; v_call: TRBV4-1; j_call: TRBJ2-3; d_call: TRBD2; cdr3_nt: TGCGCCAGCAGCCGGCGTACTAGCGGGTCGGATACGCAGTATTTT; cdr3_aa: CASSRRTSGSDTQYF
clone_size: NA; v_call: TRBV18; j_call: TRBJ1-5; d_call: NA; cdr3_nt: TGTGCCAGCTCACCCCCTAGTCAGCCCCAGCATTTT; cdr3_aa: CASSPPSQPQHF
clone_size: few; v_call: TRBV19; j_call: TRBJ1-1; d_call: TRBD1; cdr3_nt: TGTGCCTCACAGGGGGGCACTGAAGCTTTCTTT; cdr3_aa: CASQGGTEAFF
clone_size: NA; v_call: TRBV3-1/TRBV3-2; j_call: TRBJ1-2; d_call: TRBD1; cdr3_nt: TGTGCCAGCAGCGGAAGGAGGGACAGAACCCACCATGGCTACACCTTC; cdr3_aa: CASSGRRDRTHHGYTF
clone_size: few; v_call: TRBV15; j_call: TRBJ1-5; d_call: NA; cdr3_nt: TGTGCCACCAGCAGAGAGAAGGGGGCCCAGCATTTT; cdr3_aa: CATSREKGAQHF
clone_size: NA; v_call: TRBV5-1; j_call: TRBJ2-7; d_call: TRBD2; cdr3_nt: TGCGCCAGCAGCTTGGCCGGTGGAGCGGGGGGCGCCGCGGAGCAGTACTTC; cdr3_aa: CASSLAGGAGGAAEQYF
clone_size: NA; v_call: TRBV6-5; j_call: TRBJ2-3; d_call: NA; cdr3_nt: TGTGCCAGCAGGAGGACCGCCCCTGGGGCGGATACGCAGTATTTT; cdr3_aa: CASRRTAPGADTQYF
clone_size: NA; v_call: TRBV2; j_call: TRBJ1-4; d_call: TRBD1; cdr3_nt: TGTGCCAGCAGCCTGGGACAGATAAATGAAAAACTGTTTTTT; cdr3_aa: CASSLGQINEKLFF
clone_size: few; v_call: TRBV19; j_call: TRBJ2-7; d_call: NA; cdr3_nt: TGTGCCAGTAGTATAATGGAGGGCCACGAGCAGTACTTC; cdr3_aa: CASSIMEGHEQYF
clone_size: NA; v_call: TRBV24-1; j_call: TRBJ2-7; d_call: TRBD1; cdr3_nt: TGTGCCACCAGTGATCCCTCTGAGGGGGCGTACGAGCAGTACTTC; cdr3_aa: CATSDPSEGAYEQYF
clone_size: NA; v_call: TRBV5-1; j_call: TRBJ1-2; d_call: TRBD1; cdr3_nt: TGCGCCAGCAGCCCACGGACAGGGCAATCCCTCTATGGCTACACCTTC; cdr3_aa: CASSPRTGQSLYGYTF
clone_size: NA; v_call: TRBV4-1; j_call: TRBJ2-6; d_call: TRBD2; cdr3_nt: TGCGCCAGCAGCCAAGGACTAGCGGGGGGGCCAGGTGGGGCCAACGTCCTGACTTTC; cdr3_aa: CASSQGLAGGPGGANVLTF
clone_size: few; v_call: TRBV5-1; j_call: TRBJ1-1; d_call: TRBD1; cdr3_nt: TGCGCCAGCAGCATCGGACAGGGGGCTTATACGAACACTGAAGCTTTCTTT; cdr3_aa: CASSIGQGAYTNTEAFF
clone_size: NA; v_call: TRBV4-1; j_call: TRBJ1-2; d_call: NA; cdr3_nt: TGCGCCAGCAGCCAGACGCAACAGGCTAACTATGGCTACACCTTC; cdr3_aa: CASSQTQQANYGYTF
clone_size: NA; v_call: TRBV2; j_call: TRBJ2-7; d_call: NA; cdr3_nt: TGTGCCAGCAGCCCATCGAAGCGGACCTACGAGCAGTACTTC; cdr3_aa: CASSPSKRTYEQYF
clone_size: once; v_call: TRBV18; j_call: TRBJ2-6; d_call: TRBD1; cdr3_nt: TGTGCCAGCTCACCATTGAGGGGGCGCCCCGTCTCTGGGGCCAACGTCCTGACTTTC; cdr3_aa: CASSPLRGRPVSGANVLTF
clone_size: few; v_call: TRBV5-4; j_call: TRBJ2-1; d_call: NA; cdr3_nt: TGTGCCAGCAGCGGAGGACCTTCGAGCTACAATGAGCAGTTCTTC; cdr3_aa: CASSGGPSSYNEQFF
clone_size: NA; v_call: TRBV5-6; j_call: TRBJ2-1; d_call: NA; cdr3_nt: TGTGCCAGCAGCTTGCTCAGGGGGGCCCTCAATGAGCAGTTCTTC; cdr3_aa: CASSLLRGALNEQFF
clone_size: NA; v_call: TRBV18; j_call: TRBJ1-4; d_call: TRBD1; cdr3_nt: TGTGCCAGCTCACGTCAGGGGGCGTATGAAAAACTGTTTTTT; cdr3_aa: CASSRQGAYEKLFF
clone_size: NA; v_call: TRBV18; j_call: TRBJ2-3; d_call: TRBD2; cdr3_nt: TGTGCCAGCTCACCCCGACTAGCGGGGGGCCGCACAGATACGCAGTATTTT; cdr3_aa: CASSPRLAGGRTDTQYF
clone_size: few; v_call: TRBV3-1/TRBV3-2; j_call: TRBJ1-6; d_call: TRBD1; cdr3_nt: TGTGCCAGCAGCCGGGACAGGACCTGGAATTCACCCCTCCACTTT; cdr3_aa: CASSRDRTWNSPLHF
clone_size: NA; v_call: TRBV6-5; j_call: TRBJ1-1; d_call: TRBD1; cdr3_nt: TGTGCCAGCAGTTACGGAACAGGGGCGAACACTGAAGCTTTCTTT; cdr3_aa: CASSYGTGANTEAFF
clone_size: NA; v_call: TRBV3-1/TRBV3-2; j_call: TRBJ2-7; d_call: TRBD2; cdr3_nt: TGTGCCAGCAGCCAAGAGGGGGGGGGCTCCTACGAGCAGTACTTC; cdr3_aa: CASSQEGGGSYEQYF
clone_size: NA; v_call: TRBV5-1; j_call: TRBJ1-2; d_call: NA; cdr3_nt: TGCGCCAGCACGTGGGGCGGCGGCTCTTGGGGCTACACCTTC; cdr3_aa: CASTWGGGSWGYTF
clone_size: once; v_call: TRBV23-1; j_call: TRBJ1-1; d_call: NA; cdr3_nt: TGCGCCAGCAGTCAATCACTCGGGTTGACTGAAGCTTTCTTT; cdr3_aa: CASSQSLGLTEAFF
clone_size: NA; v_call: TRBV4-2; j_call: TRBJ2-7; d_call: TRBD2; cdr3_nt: TGTGCCAGCAGCCAAGATCAATCAGCGGGGGTATACTACGAGCAGTACTTC; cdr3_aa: CASSQDQSAGVYYEQYF
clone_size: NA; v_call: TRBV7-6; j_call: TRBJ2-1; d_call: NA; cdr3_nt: TGTGCCAGCAGCTTGGCTGAGCAGTTCTTC; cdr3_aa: CASSLAEQFF
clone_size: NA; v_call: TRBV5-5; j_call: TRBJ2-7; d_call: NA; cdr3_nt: TGTGCCAGCAGCCGCCGGCGGGGTGATGGGGAGTACGAGCAGTACTTC; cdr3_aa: CASSRRRGDGEYEQYF
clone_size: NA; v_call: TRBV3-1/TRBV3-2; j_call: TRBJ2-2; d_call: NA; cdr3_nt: TGTGCCAGCACGTATAATACCGGGGAGCTGTTTTTT; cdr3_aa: CASTYNTGELFF
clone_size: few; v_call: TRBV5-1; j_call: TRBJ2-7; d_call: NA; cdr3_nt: TGCGCCAGCAGCTTGGAAGGGGACTCAGCCTACGAGCAGTACTTC; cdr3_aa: CASSLEGDSAYEQYF
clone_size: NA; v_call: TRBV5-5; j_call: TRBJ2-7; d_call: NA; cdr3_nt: TGTGCCAGCAGCTTGGCGCGCTACGAGCAGTACTTC; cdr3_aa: CASSLARYEQYF
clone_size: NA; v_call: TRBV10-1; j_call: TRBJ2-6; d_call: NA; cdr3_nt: TGCGCCAGCAGTGTTCAGGGGGCCAACGTCCTGACTTTC; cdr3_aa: CASSVQGANVLTF
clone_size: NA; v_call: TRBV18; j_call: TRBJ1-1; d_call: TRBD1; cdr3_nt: TGTGCCAGCTCACCTCGAGGGCAGGGGGCTGAAGCTTTCTTT; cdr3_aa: CASSPRGQGAEAFF
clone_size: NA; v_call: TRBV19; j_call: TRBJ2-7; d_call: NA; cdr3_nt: TGTGCCAGTAGTATTGGGGCGGGACCCTACGAGCAGTACTTC; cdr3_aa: CASSIGAGPYEQYF
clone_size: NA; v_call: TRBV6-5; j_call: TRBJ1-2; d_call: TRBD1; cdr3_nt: TGTGCCAGCAGTTACGACAGGGAGACCTATGGCTACACCTTC; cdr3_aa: CASSYDRETYGYTF
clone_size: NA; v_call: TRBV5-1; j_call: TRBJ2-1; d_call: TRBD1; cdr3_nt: TGCGCCAGCAGCTTCAGGGGACAGGGAATGTATGAGCAGTTCTTC; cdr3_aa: CASSFRGQGMYEQFF
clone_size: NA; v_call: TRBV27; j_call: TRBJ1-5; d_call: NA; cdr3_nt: TGTGCCAGCAGTTTATCGGACAGTAATCAGCCCCAGCATTTT; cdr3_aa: CASSLSDSNQPQHF